A single sample is the source of the 2 T cell receptor beta chains below, sequenced in a study of CD8+CD57+ T cells in acquired aplastic anemia (dated by TCRdb to about 2018). Reads for this sample came from an Illumina HiSeq 2000. TCR beta VDJ combination and CDR3 sequence profiling used genomic DNA as the template. TCRdb's own reprocessing of the public reads used fastp at Q25 and MiXCR and kept productive beta chains. Every distinct CDR3 protein forms one entry, paired with its most common genes and DNA. In all, the sample holds some 190,000 distinct CDR3 sequences, and less than 65% of those were seen once. The ten largest make up roughly 15% of the sample. Source material: sorted CD4+, CD8+, or CD8+CD57+ T cells (not recorded which) from PBMCs. These receptors were collected from a human donor in good health, serving as a control.

This clonotype was found many times. The V and J genes are TRBV30 and TRBJ1-6; D is unresolved. Germline CDR1 GTSNPN, CDR2 SVGIG (reference sequence). This CDR3 has 13 amino acids. V lost 0 bases and J lost 14, with 14 bases in between. Written as DNA, the CDR3 is TGTGCCTGGAGTGTTTCCCGGGAGGGATCCCTCCACTTT. It codes for CAWSVSREGSLHF.

Here the CDR3 reads CASSLARGYF. The CDR3 region has the DNA TGTGCCAGCAGCTTAGCGCGGGGGTACTTC. The chain joins TRBV7-2 to TRBJ2-7, with a possible D match to TRBD2 (6 bases). This CDR3 has 10 amino acids. Trimming removed 0 bases at V and 12 bases at J, with 6 bases between. Germline V lookup: CDR1 SGHTA, CDR2 FQGNSA.